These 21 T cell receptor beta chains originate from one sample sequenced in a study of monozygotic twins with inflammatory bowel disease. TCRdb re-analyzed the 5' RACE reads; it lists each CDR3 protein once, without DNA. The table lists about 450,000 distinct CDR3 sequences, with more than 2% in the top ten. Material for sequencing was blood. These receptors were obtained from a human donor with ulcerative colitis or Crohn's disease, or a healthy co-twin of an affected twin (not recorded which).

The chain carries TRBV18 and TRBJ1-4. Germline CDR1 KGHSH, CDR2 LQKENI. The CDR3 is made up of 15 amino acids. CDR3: CASSRQGAPNEKLFF.

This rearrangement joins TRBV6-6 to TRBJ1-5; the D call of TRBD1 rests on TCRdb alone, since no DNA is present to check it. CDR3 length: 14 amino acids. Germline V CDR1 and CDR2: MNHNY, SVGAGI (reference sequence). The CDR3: CASRGAQGNQPQHF.

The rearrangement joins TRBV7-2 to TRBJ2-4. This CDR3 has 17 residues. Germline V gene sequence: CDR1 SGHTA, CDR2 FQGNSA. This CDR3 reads CASSLVGSLVGKNIQYF.

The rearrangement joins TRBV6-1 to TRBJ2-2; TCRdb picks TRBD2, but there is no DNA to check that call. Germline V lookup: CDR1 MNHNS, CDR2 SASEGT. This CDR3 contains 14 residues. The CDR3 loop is CASTLAQNTGELFF.

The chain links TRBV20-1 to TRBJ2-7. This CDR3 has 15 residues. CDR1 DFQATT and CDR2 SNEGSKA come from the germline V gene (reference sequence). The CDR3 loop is CSARASTAGRYEQYF.

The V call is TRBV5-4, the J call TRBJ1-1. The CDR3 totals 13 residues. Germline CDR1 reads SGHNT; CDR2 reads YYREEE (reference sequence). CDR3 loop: CASRLEFNTEAFF.

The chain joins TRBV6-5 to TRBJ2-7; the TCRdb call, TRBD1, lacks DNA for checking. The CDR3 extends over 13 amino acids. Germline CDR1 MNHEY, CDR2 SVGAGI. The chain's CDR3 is CASSRDRYYEQYF.

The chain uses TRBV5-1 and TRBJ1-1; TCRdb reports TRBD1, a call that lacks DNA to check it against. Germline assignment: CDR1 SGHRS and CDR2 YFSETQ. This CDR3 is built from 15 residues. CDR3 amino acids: CASAMGDREGTEAFF. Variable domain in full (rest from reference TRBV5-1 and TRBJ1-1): KAGVTQTPRYLIKTRGQQVTLSCSPISGHRSVSWYQQTPGQGLQFLFEYFSETQRNKGNFPGRFSGRQFSNSRSEMNVSTLELGDSALYLCASAMGDREGTEAFFGQGTRLTVV.

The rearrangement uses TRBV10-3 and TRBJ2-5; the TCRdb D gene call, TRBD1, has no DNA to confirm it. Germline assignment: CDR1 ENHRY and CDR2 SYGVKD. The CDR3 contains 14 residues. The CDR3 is CATTFDREGETQYF.

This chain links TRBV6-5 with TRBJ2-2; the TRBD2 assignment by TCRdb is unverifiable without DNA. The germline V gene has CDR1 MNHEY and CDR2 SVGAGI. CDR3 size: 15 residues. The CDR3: CASSYSETSNGELFF.

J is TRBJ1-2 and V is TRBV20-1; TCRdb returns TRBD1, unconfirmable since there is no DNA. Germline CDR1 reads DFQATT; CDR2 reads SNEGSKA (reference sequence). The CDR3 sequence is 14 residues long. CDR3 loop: CSARDGSGGYGYTF.

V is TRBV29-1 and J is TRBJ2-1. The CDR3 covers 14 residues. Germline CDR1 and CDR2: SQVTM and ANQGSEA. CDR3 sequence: CSVDQGSSYNEQFF.

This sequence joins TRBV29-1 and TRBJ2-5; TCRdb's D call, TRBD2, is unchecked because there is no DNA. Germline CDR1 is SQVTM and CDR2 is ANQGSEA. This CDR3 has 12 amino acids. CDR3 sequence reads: CSVRGLGETQYF.

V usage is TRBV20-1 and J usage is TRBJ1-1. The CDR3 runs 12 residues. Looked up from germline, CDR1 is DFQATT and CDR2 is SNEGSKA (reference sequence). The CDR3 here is CSAHGMNTEAFF.

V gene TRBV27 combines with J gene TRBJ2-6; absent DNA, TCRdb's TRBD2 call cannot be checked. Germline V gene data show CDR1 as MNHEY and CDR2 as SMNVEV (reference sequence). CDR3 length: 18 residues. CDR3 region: CASSLRLAVLAGANVLTF. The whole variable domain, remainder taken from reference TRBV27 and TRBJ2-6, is EAQVTQNPRYLITVTGKKLTVTCSQNMNHEYMSWYRQDPGLGLRQIYYSMNVEVTDKGDVPEGYKVSRKEKRNFPLILESPSPNQTSLYFCASSLRLAVLAGANVLTFGAGSRLTVL.

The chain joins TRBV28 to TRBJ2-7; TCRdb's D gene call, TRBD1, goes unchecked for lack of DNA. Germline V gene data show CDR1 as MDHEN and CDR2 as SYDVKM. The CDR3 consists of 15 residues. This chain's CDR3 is CASPPAGGQRGEQYF.

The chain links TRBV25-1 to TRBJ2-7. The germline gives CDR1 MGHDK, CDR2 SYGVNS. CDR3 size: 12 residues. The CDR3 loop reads CASSERNYEQYF.

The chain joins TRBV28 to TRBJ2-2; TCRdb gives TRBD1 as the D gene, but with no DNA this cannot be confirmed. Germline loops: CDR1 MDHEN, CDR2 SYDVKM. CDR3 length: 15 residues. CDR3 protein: CASGGAWSSTGELFF.

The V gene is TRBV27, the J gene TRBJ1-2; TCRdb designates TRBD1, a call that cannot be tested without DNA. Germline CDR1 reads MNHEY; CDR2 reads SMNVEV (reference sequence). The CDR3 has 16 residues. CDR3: CASSFTRSQGNYGYTF.

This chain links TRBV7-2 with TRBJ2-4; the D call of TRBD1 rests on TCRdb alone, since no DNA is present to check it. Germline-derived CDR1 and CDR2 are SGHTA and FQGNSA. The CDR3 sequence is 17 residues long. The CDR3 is CASSLVQGSGAKNIQYF.

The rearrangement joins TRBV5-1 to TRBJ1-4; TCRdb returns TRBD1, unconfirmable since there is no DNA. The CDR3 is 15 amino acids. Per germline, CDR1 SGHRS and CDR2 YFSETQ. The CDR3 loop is CASRPQGGIYEKLFF.